This TCR beta chain was recovered during a study of blood T cell repertoires in COVID-19. Per the original data handling: Scientists estimated how many nucleated cells there were by amplifying reference gene primers. Clones were read by immunoSEQ multiplex PCR, and TCRdb kept only the in-frame ones, dropping some. D and trimming were read from the DNA, whereas the V and J calls and clone size are those reported in that table. The sample consists of 250,000 or so clones, about 86% of them appearing once. CDR3 length equals 17 residues. From germline, CDR1 is PRHDT and CDR2 FYEKMQ (reference sequence). The germline V and J ends were trimmed by 0 bases and 7 bases, with 21 bases remaining between them. Allocation to cohorts depended on clinical history reported by the participants.

The sample consisted of PBMCs or T cells enriched from blood (not recorded which). This rearrangement joins TRBV13 to TRBJ1-2, with D possibly TRBD1 on 5 matching bases. The source is a man in his fifties or sixties who had recovered from COVID-19. The CDR3 spells CASSLGGPGRQESGYTF. The CDR3 DNA follows: TGTGCCAGCAGCTTAGGCGGGCCAGGGAGGCAGGAGAGTGGCTACACCTTC.